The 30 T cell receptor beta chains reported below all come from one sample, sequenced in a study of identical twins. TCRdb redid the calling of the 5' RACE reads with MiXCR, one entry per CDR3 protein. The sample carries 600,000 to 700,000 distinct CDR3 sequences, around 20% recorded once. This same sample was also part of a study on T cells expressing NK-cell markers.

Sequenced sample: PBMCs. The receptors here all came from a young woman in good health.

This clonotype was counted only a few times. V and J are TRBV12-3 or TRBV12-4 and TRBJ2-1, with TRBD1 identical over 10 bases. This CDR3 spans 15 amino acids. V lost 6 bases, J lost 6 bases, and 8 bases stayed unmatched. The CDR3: CASSPGQGRFNEQFF. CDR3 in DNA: TGTGCCAGCAGCCCGGGACAGGGGCGATTCAATGAGCAGTTCTTC.

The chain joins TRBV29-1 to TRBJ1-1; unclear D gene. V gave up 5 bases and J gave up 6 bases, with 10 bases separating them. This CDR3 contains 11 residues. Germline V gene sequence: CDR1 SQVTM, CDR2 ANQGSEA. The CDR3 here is CSVPEAAEAFF. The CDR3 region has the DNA TGCAGCGTTCCGGAGGCCGCTGAAGCTTTCTTT. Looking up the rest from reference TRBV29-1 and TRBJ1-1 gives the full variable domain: SAVISQKPSRDICQRGTSLTIQCQVDSQVTMMFWYRQQPGQSLTLIATANQGSEATYESGFVIDKFPISRPNLTFSTLTVSNMSPEDSSIYLCSVPEAAEAFFGQGTRLTVV.

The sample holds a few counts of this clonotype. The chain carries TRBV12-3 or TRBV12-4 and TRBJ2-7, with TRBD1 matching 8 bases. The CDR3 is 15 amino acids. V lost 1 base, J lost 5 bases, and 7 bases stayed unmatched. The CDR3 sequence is CASSLGSGGVNEQYF. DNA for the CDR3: TGTGCCAGCAGTTTAGGGTCAGGGGGCGTAAACGAGCAGTACTTC.

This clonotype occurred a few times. The CDR3 region is CSARDFNEQFF. The CDR3 bases are TGCAGTGCTAGAGATTTCAATGAGCAGTTCTTC. V usage is TRBV20-1 and J usage is TRBJ2-1; D is uncertain. Deletions cut 0 bases from V and 6 bases from J, with 3 bases between. The CDR3 runs to 11 residues. Germline V gives CDR1 DFQATT, CDR2 SNEGSKA (reference sequence).

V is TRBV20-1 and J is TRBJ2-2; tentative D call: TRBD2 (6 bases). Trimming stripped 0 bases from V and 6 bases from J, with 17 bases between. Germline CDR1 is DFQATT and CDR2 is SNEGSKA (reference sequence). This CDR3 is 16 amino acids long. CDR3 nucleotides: TGCAGTGCTAGAGATGTTGGGGGACTCTGGCCCGGGGAGCTGTTTTTT. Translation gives CSARDVGGLWPGELFF.

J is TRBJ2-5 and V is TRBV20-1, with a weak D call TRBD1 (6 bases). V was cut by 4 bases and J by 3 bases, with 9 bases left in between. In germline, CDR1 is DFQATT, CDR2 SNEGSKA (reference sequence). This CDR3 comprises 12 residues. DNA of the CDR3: TGCAGTGCTAAGAAGGGGGAAGAGACCCAGTACTTC. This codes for CSAKKGEETQYF.

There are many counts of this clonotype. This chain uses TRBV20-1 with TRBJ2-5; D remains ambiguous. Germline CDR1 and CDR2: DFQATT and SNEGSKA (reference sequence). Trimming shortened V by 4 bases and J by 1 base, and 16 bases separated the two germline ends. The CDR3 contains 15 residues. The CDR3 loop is CSATIQDDFQETQYF. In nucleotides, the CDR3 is TGCAGTGCTACAATACAAGACGACTTCCAAGAGACCCAGTACTTC.

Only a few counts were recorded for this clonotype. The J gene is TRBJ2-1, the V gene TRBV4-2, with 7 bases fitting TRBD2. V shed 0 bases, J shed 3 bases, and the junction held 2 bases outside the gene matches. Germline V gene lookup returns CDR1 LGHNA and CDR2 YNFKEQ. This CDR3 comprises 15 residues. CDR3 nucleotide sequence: TGTGCCAGCAGCCAAGAGGGGGGGATCTACAATGAGCAGTTCTTC. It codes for CASSQEGGIYNEQFF.

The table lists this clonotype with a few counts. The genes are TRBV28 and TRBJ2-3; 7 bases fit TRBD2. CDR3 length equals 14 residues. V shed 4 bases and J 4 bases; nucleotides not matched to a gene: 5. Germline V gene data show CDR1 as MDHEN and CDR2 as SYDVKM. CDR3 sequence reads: CASSWGGTPDTQYF. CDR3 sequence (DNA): TGTGCCAGCAGTTGGGGGGGTACCCCAGATACGCAGTATTTT.

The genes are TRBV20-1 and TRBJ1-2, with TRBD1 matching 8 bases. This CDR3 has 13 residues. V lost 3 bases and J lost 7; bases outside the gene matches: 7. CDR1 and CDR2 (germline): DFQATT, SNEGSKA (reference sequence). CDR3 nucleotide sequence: TGCAGTGCTAGCTCGGCAGGGGGCTTTGGCTACACCTTC. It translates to CSASSAGGFGYTF.

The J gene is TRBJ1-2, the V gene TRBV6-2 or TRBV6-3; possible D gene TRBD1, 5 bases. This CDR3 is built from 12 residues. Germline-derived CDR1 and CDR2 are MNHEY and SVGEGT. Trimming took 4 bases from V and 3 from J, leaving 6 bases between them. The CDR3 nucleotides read TGTGCCAGCAGTTCGACAGACTATGGCTACACCTTC. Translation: CASSSTDYGYTF.

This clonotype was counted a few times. The CDR3 DNA sequence: TGCGCCAGCAGCCAAGATCGGTCCCTATTAAGCGGGAGAATGAACAATGAGCAGTTCTTC. This encodes CASSQDRSLLSGRMNNEQFF. The chain combines TRBV4-3 with TRBJ2-1, with 8 bases that match TRBD2. Germline lookup yields CDR1 LGHNA and CDR2 YSLEER. V was pared by 0 bases and J by 5 bases, with 18 bases of the junction left unmatched. CDR3 size: 20 residues.

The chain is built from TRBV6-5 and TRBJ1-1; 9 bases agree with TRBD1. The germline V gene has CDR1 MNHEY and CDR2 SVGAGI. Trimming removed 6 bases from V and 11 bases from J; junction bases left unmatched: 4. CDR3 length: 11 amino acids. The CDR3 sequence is CASRDRGRAFF. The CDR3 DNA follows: TGTGCCAGCAGGGACAGGGGTCGGGCTTTCTTT.

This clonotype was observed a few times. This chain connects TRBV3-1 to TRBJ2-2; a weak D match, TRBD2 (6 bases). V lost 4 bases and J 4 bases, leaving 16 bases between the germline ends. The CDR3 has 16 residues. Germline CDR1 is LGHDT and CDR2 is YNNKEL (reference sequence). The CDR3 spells CASSLPRTRGTGELFF. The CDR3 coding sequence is TGTGCCAGCAGCCTACCTCGGACGCGGGGCACCGGGGAGCTGTTTTTT.

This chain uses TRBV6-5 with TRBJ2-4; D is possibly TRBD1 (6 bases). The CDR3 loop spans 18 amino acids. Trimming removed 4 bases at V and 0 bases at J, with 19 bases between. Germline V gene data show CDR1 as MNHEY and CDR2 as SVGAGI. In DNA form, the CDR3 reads TGTGCCAGCAGTTTCTGGACAGCGATCCACCTAGCCAAAAACATTCAGTACTTC. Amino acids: CASSFWTAIHLAKNIQYF.

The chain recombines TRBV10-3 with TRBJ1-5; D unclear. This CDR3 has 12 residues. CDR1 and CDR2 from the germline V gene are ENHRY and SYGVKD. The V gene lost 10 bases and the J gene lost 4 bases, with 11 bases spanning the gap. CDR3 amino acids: CATRPPNQPQHF. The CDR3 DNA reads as TGTGCCACCAGACCCCCAAATCAGCCCCAGCATTTT.

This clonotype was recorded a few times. This CDR3 is CASSRMRPPSTDTQYF. The CDR3 DNA follows: TGCGCCAGCAGCCGAATGAGGCCCCCTAGCACAGATACGCAGTATTTT. The rearrangement uses TRBV5-1 and TRBJ2-3, with no clear D. The germline V and J ends were trimmed by 4 bases and 0 bases, with 15 bases remaining between them. The germline V gene has CDR1 SGHRS and CDR2 YFSETQ. The CDR3 loop spans 16 amino acids.

The CDR3 is CASSQVAGFSYEQYF. CDR3 nucleotide sequence: TGTGCCAGCAGCCAAGTAGCGGGGTTCTCCTACGAGCAGTACTTC. The V gene is TRBV3-1, the J gene TRBJ2-7; 8 bases line up with TRBD2. This CDR3 region has 15 residues. The ends lost 1 base at V and 0 bases at J; junction bases unmatched: 2. The germline V gene encodes CDR1 LGHDT and CDR2 YNNKEL (reference sequence).

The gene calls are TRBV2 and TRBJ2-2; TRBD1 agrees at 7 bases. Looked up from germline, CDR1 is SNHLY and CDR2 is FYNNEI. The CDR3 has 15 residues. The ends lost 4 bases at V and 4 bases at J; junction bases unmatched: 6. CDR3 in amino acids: CASSADREITGELFF. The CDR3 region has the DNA TGTGCCAGCAGTGCTGACAGGGAGATCACCGGGGAGCTGTTTTTT.

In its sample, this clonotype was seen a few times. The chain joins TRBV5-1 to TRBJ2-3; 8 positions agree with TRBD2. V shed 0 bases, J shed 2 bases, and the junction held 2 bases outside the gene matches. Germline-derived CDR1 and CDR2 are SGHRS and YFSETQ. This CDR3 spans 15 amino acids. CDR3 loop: CASSLELADTDTQYF. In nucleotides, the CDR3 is TGCGCCAGCAGCTTGGAACTAGCGGACACAGATACGCAGTATTTT.

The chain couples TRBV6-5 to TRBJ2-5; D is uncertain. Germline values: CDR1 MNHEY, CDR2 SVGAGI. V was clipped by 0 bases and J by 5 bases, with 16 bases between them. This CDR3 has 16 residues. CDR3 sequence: CASSYSLGNARETQYF. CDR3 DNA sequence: TGTGCCAGCAGTTACTCACTGGGTAATGCTCGGGAGACCCAGTACTTC.

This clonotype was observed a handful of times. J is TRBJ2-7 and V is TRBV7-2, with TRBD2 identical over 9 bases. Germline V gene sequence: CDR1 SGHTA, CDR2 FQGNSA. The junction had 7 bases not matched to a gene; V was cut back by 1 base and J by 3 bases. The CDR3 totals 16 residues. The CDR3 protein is CASSLGGIAGVYEQYF. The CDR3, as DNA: TGTGCCAGCAGCTTAGGAGGGATAGCGGGAGTCTACGAGCAGTACTTC.

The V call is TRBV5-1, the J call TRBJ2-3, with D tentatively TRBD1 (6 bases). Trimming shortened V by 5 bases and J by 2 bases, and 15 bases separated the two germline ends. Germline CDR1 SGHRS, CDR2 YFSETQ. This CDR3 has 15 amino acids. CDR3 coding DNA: TGCGCCAGCAGGCGTCGGGACAAATACACAGATACGCAGTATTTT. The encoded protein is CASRRRDKYTDTQYF.

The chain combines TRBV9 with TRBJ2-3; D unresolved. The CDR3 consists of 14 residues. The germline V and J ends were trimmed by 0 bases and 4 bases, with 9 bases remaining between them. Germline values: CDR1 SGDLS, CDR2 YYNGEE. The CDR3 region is CASSVEIGADTQYF. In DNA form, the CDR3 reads TGTGCCAGCAGCGTAGAGATTGGAGCAGATACGCAGTATTTT.

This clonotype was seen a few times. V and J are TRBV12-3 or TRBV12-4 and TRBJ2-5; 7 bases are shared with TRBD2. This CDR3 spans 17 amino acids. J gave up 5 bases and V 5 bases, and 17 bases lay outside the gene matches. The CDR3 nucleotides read TGTGCCAGCAGTCCTCACCCCGGGACTAAGATCGGTGAGACCCAGTACTTC. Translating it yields CASSPHPGTKIGETQYF.

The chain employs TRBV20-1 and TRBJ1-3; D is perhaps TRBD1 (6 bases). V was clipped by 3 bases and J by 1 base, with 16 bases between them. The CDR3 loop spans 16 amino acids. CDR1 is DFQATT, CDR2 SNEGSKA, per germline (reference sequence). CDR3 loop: CSARVAPGVSGNTIYF. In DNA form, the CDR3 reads TGCAGTGCTAGGGTCGCCCCAGGGGTGTCTGGAAACACCATATATTTT.

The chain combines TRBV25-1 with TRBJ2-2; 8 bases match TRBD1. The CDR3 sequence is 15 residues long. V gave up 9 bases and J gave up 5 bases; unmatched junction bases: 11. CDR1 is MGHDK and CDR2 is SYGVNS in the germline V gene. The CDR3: CASKRTGIGTGELFF. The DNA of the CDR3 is TGTGCCAGTAAAAGGACAGGGATCGGTACCGGGGAGCTGTTTTTT.

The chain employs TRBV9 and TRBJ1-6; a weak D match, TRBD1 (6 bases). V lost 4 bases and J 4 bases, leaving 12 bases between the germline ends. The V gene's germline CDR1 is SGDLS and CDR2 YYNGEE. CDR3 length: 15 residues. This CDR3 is CASSTTGRYNSPLHF. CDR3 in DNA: TGTGCCAGCAGCACCACAGGGAGGTATAATTCACCCCTCCACTTT.

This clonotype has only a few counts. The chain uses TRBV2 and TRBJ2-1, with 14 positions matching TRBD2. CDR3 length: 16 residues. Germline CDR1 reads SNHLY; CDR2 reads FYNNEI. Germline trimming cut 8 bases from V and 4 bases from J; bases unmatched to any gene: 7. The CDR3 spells CASGGTSGRQYNEQFF. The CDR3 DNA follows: TGTGCCAGCGGGGGGACTAGCGGGAGACAGTACAATGAGCAGTTCTTC. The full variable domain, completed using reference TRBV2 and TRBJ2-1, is EPEVTQTPSHQVTQMGQEVILRCVPISNHLYFYWYRQILGQKVEFLVSFYNNEISEKSEIFDDQFSVERPDGSNFTLKIRSTKLEDSAMYFCASGGTSGRQYNEQFFGPGTRLTVL.

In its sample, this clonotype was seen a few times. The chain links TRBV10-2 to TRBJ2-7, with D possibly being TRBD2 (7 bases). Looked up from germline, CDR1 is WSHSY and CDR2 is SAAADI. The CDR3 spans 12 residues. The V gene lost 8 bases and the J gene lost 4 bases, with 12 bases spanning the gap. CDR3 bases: TGCGCCAGCGGGGGGGCGGGGTACGAGCAGTACTTC. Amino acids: CASGGAGYEQYF.